A selection of T cell receptor beta chains follows, all from one sample in a study of blood T cell repertoires in COVID-19. This table comes from immunoSEQ multiplex PCR, and its TCRdb copy is limited to in-frame clones, with some not included. This repertoire shows around 160,000 clones, 80% to 90% found once; its top ten account for 15% to 20%. The sequenced sample was peripheral blood. The source of these receptors is a woman older than 75 with acute or convalescent COVID-19. CDR3s include the opening cysteine and the closing phenylalanine or tryptophan. The listing skips clone size in some rows; elsewhere it reads once, few, many or a size class.

>TRBV28|-|TRBJ2-1
CASSFRTSGDNEQFF
>TRBV28|-|TRBJ1-5
CASRGGVSNQPQHF
>TRBV27|-|TRBJ1-2
CASSRQGFNYGYTF
>TRBV7-6|-|TRBJ2-3
CASSLGRQGLAGTDTQYF
>TRBV9|-|TRBJ1-6
CASSVGGSSYNSPLHF
>TRBV3-1/TRBV3-2|-|TRBJ2-7
CASSQVPAASYEQYF
>TRBV19|-|TRBJ1-1
CASSPMDRTVNTEAFF
>TRBV5-1|few|TRBJ1-2
CASSLGSARVVHGYTF
>TRBV7-9|-|TRBJ2-2
CASSLIQGAAGELFF
>TRBV18|-|TRBJ1-5
CASSLTGGDQPQHF
>TRBV9|-|TRBJ1-4
CASSPRRTANEKLFF
>TRBV7-9|-|TRBJ2-2
CASNPDRGLTGELFF
>TRBV19|-|TRBJ2-3
CASTRMFGGAYPDTQYF
>TRBV9|-|TRBJ1-6
CASSLRIWNSPLHF
>TRBV11-2|-|TRBJ2-1
CASSLEPGLAEQFF
>TRBV9|-|TRBJ2-7
CASSAGLAVPYEQYF
>TRBV6-1|-|TRBJ1-3
CASSEGGQGSSGNTIYF
>TRBV28|-|TRBJ1-4
CASSFGGEEKLFF
>TRBV7-9|-|TRBJ1-2
CASSPSTRTGVAGYTF
>TRBV6-7|-|TRBJ1-5
CASSYSPAGGNQPQHF
>TRBV9|many|TRBJ2-3
CASNYLGGSDTQYF
>TRBV5-1|-|TRBJ2-1
CASSLASGGVYNEQFF
>TRBV7-2|few|TRBJ1-5
CASSKDRGNEPQHF
>TRBV30|once|TRBJ1-1
CAWSVTDSSEAFF
>TRBV19|-|TRBJ1-6
CASSIEDSYNSPLHF
>TRBV7-9|-|TRBJ1-4
CASSLMQGDEKLFF
>TRBV30|-|TRBJ2-7
CAWSVGGNSYEQYF
>TRBV3-1/TRBV3-2|-|TRBJ1-2
CASSQGVPNGYTF
>TRBV5-1|few|TRBJ2-3
CASSLAVMSTDTQYF
>TRBV7-2|-|TRBJ2-1
CASSELGTRVYNEQFF
>TRBV9|-|TRBJ1-1
CASSVLSGWDTEAFF
>TRBV6-2/TRBV6-3|-|TRBJ2-7
CASSSAGNSYEQYF
>TRBV19|few|TRBJ1-1
CASSSGGSHQRGAEAFF
>TRBV4-3|-|TRBJ2-2
CASSQDLAPETAGELFF
>TRBV5-1|once|TRBJ2-2
CASSSGLAGGAGELFF
>TRBV10-3|-|TRBJ1-3
CAISGGQAASGNTIYF